This T cell receptor (beta chain) was captured by sequencing in a study of T cells in Graves' hyperthyroidism and ophthalmopathy. This clonotype was recorded a few times. Patients with uncontrolled infections, other autoimmune diseases, pregnancy or lactation were excluded. The investigators amplified TCR beta CDR3 regions from RNA transcripts. A first-round RT-PCR of the TCR CDR3 used the HTBI primer set. TCRdb re-derived calls from the multiplex PCR reads in MiXCR, one entry per CDR3 protein. The sample includes 500,000 to 800,000 distinct CDR3 sequences, 45% of them seen just once. The sequenced material came from peripheral blood or thyroid tissue (not recorded which). This sequence originates from an adult man with Graves' disease, either hyperthyroidism or ophthalmopathy (not recorded which).

The CDR3 DNA reads TGCGCCAGCAGCGTCGGGGGAGCTGGTGGCTACACCTTC. Residues: CASSVGGAGGYTF. The chain has TRBV5-1 and TRBJ1-2; weak D call: TRBD1 (5 bases). V was clipped by 4 bases and J by 7 bases, with 14 bases between them. The germline V gene encodes CDR1 SGHRS and CDR2 YFSETQ. The CDR3 is 13 amino acids.